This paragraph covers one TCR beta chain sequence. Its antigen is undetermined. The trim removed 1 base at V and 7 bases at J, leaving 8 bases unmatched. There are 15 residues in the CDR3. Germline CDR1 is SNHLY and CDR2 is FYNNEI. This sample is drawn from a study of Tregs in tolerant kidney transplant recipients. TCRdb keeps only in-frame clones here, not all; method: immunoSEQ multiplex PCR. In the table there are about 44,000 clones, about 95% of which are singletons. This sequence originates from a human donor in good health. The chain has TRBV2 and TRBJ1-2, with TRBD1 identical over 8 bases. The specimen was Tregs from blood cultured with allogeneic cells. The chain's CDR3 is CASSEGDRPGVGYTF. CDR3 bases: TGTGCCAGCAGTGAAGGGGACAGGCCGGGGGTTGGCTACACCTTC.